This passage covers 21 T cell receptor beta chains from one sample sequenced in a study of OX40 agonist ivuxolimab in advanced cancers. TCRdb's table, derived via immunoSEQ multiplex PCR, lists solely in-frame clones and lacks some. The sample contains some 98,000 clones, around 90% of which appear only once. The specimen was CD4+ or CD8+ T cells sorted from blood, collected in a trial of the OX40 agonist ivuxolimab. The source of these receptors is an adult with an advanced solid tumor such as melanoma, head and neck, liver or kidney cancer.

This chain joins TRBV19 and TRBJ1-5; 8 nucleotides line up with TRBD1. The V gene end was trimmed by 7 bases and the J gene end by 7 bases; junction bases not matched to a gene: 12. The germline gives CDR1 LNHDA, CDR2 SQIVND (reference sequence). The CDR3 loop spans 15 amino acids. For the CDR3, the DNA is TGTGCCAGTACCTTATGGCGACAGGGGTCCCAGCCCCAGCATTTT. This sequence encodes CASTLWRQGSQPQHF.

This clone was seen a few times. J is TRBJ2-5 and V is TRBV20-1; D unclear. The CDR3 length is 11 residues. In germline, CDR1 is DFQATT, CDR2 SNEGSKA (reference sequence). V gave up 8 bases and J gave up 3 bases, with 10 bases separating them. The CDR3 sequence is CSLLRKETQYF. CDR3 sequence (DNA): TGCAGTCTCCTCAGGAAAGAGACCCAGTACTTC.

The chain links TRBV25-1 to TRBJ2-7; 10 nucleotides line up with TRBD1. V dropped 8 bases and J dropped 5; count of bases not matched to a gene: 9. This CDR3 has 14 residues. In germline, CDR1 is MGHDK, CDR2 SYGVNS. The CDR3 is CASAGDRGTNEQYF. Here the CDR3 DNA reads TGTGCCAGCGCGGGGGACAGGGGAACCAACGAGCAGTACTTC.

The chain employs TRBV5-1 and TRBJ2-5; TRBD1 matches 9 bases. Per germline, CDR1 SGHRS and CDR2 YFSETQ. The CDR3 has 12 amino acids. The trim removed 0 bases at V and 14 bases at J, leaving 5 bases unmatched. The CDR3 is CASSLEGTGFYF. The CDR3 DNA follows: TGCGCCAGCAGCTTGGAAGGGACAGGGTTTTACTTC.

V and J are TRBV6-1 and TRBJ1-1, with unresolved D. CDR1 MNHNS and CDR2 SASEGT come from the germline V gene. V shed 7 bases and J shed 0 bases, with 9 bases lying between them. The CDR3 extends over 13 amino acids. DNA of the CDR3: TGTGCCAGCACCAGCACAGTGAACACTGAAGCTTTCTTT. Its protein is CASTSTVNTEAFF.

This chain joins TRBV19 and TRBJ1-1, with D possibly TRBD1 on 6 matching bases. Germline V gene lookup returns CDR1 LNHDA and CDR2 SQIVND (reference sequence). This CDR3 contains 14 residues. Trimming took 7 bases from V and 1 from J, leaving 13 bases between them. CDR3 protein: CASTPPDRNTEAFF. In nucleotides, the CDR3 is TGTGCCAGTACCCCACCGGACAGGAACACTGAAGCTTTCTTT.

The CDR3 here is CASSPTGVDGYTF. The CDR3 nucleotides are TGTGCCAGCAGCCCGACAGGGGTGGATGGCTACACCTTC. V gene TRBV7-6 combines with J gene TRBJ1-2, with TRBD1 matching 8 bases. The CDR3 runs to 13 residues. The trim removed 5 bases at V and 6 bases at J, leaving 5 bases unmatched. CDR1 and CDR2 (germline): SGHVS, FNYEAQ.

The chain joins TRBV18 to TRBJ1-5; D unresolved. Germline V CDR1 and CDR2: KGHSH, LQKENI. V lost 8 bases and J 7 bases, leaving 15 bases between the germline ends. The CDR3 spans 13 residues. The CDR3 loop reads CASKLGEDQPQHF. The CDR3 DNA sequence: TGTGCCAGCAAGCTCGGGGAAGACCAGCCCCAGCATTTT.

The chain recombines TRBV7-3 with TRBJ1-1; 9 nucleotides agree with TRBD1. J was trimmed by 4 bases and V by 6 bases; bases with no gene match: 6. From germline, CDR1 is SGHTA and CDR2 FQGTGA. The CDR3 runs 14 residues. CDR3 loop: CASSEQGAVTEAFF. The CDR3 region has the DNA TGTGCCAGCAGTGAACAGGGGGCGGTCACTGAAGCTTTCTTT.

This clone was seen only once. The chain is built from TRBV10-2 and TRBJ2-2, with D unresolved. The CDR3 has 16 amino acids. The V and J ends lost 3 bases and 4 bases respectively, with 15 bases between them. Germline V CDR1 and CDR2: WSHSY, SAAADI. CDR3 in amino acids: CASSDPGPAATGELFF. CDR3 DNA sequence: TGCGCCAGCAGTGACCCCGGCCCCGCGGCCACCGGGGAGCTGTTTTTT.

The V call is TRBV27, the J call TRBJ1-2; D ambiguous. The CDR3 sequence is 15 residues long. Germline-derived CDR1 and CDR2 are MNHEY and SMNVEV (reference sequence). Trimming stripped 5 bases from V and 8 bases from J, with 21 bases between. The chain's CDR3 is CASSLQSTGIGGYTF. DNA for the CDR3: TGTGCCAGCAGTCTTCAGTCCACCGGGATCGGCGGCTACACCTTC.

This chain joins TRBV10-1 and TRBJ2-5; D not certain. Germline V gene lookup returns CDR1 WNHNN and CDR2 SYGVQD (reference sequence). V gave up 6 bases and J gave up 1 base, with 12 bases separating them. This CDR3 has 14 amino acids. CDR3 protein: CASRRPRSQETQYF. The CDR3 DNA follows: TGCGCCAGCAGAAGACCTAGGAGCCAAGAGACCCAGTACTTC.

The chain uses TRBV4-2 and TRBJ2-6, with D perhaps matching TRBD2 (5 bases). CDR1 is LGHNA and CDR2 is YNFKEQ in the germline V gene. The CDR3 has 16 residues. V lost 1 base and J 4 bases, leaving 11 bases between the germline ends. The chain's CDR3 is CASSQGASGGANVLTF. DNA of the CDR3: TGTGCCAGCAGCCAAGGTGCCTCGGGGGGGGCCAACGTCCTGACTTTC.

J is TRBJ1-4 and V is TRBV19, with D unclear. V was pared by 2 bases and J by 4 bases, with 8 bases between. The CDR3 is made up of 14 amino acids. CDR1 and CDR2 (germline): LNHDA, SQIVND (reference sequence). As DNA, the CDR3 is TGTGCCAGTAGTATAAGAACGCTTAATGAAAAACTGTTTTTT. It yields the protein CASSIRTLNEKLFF.

V is TRBV25-1 and J is TRBJ2-5; no firm D call. Germline V gene data show CDR1 as MGHDK and CDR2 as SYGVNS. Trimming pared 7 bases from V and 2 bases from J, leaving 11 bases between. This CDR3 is built from 13 residues. The CDR3 protein is CASKNVVQETQYF. The CDR3 DNA follows: TGTGCCAGCAAGAATGTGGTGCAAGAGACCCAGTACTTC.

J is TRBJ1-2 and V is TRBV11-2; D remains ambiguous. Germline V gives CDR1 SGHAT, CDR2 FQNNGV. V was clipped by 4 bases and J by 5 bases, with 8 bases between them. The CDR3 runs 12 residues. The CDR3 is CASSSARYGYTF. CDR3 coding DNA: TGTGCCAGCAGCTCGGCCCGATATGGCTACACCTTC.

CDR3 in DNA: TGCGCCAGCAGCCCCGTAGCGGGGCCGTACCAAGAGACCCAGTACTTC. It translates to CASSPVAGPYQETQYF. This rearrangement joins TRBV5-1 to TRBJ2-5, with 8 bases aligning to TRBD2. This CDR3 region has 16 residues. V was clipped by 4 bases and J by 0 bases; unmatched bases: 8. Germline CDR1 is SGHRS and CDR2 is YFSETQ.

The chain recombines TRBV19 with TRBJ2-3, with 9 bases lining up with TRBD1. The CDR3 is 14 residues long. Per the germline V gene, CDR1 is LNHDA and CDR2 is SQIVND (reference sequence). The V gene end was trimmed by 7 bases and the J gene end by 4 bases; junction bases not matched to a gene: 6. In nucleotides, the CDR3 is TGTGCCAGTAAAATCGGGACAGGGTCAGATACGCAGTATTTT. It encodes CASKIGTGSDTQYF.

The chain has TRBV6-4 and TRBJ2-7, with TRBD1 matching 9 bases. Germline trimming cut 4 bases from V and 3 bases from J; bases unmatched to any gene: 7. Germline values: CDR1 MRHNA, CDR2 SNTAGT. The CDR3 sequence is 15 residues long. CDR3 coding DNA: TGTGCCAGCAGTGCGGGACAGGGACAGGACTACGAGCAGTACTTC. This translates into CASSAGQGQDYEQYF.

CDR3 sequence: CASRGFAGPTDTQYF. DNA for the CDR3: TGTGCCAGTCGGGGTTTTGCGGGTCCCACAGATACGCAGTATTTT. J is TRBJ2-3 and V is TRBV19; D is possibly TRBD2 (5 bases). The germline V gene encodes CDR1 LNHDA and CDR2 SQIVND (reference sequence). CDR3 length: 15 residues. The V gene lost 8 bases and the J gene lost 2 bases, with 17 bases spanning the gap.

This chain uses TRBV7-2 with TRBJ1-1; D remains unclear. Trimming shortened V by 2 bases and J by 3 bases, and 16 bases separated the two germline ends. The CDR3 consists of 16 residues. CDR1 and CDR2 (germline): SGHTA, FQGNSA. CDR3 coding DNA: TGTGCCAGCAGCTTATATTCCGTAGGTTGGGACACTGAAGCTTTCTTT. Residues: CASSLYSVGWDTEAFF.